This T cell receptor beta chain was observed in a study of neurological immune-mediated disorders. TCRdb independently ran MiXCR on the 5' RACE reads; one entry per CDR3 protein. This repertoire shows under 50,000 distinct CDR3 sequences, around 13% found once; its top ten account for about 4.9%. Per the germline V gene, CDR1 is MDHEN and CDR2 is SYDVKM. The CDR3 runs 14 residues. V dropped 7 bases and J dropped 3; count of bases not matched to a gene: 8. The time point was: longitudinal time-point 2. This clonotype was counted many times. This TCR came from a male donor with HTLV-1-associated myelopathy (HAM/TSP). The sample comprised PBMCs. This chain links TRBV28 with TRBJ2-7, with 8 bases fitting TRBD2. CDR3 nucleotide sequence: TGTGCCAGCAACCGCGGGGCGGGAGGCTACGAGCAGTACTTC. This translates into CASNRGAGGYEQYF.